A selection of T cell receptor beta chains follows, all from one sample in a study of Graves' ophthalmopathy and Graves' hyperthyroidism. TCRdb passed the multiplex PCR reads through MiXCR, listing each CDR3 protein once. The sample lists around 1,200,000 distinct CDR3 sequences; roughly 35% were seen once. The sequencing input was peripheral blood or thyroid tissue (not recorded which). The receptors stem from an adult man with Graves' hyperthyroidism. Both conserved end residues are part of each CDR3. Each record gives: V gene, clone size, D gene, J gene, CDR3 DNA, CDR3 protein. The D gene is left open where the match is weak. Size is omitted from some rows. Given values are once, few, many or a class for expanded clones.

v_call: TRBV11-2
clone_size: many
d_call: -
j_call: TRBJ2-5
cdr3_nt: TGTGCCAGCAGCTTAAGGGAGGTCCGTGAGACCCAGTACTTC
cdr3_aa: CASSLREVRETQYF

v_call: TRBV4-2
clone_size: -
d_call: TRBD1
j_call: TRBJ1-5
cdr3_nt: TGTGCCAGCAGCCAAGCTACAGGGGCGCGTCAGCCCCAGCATTTT
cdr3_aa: CASSQATGARQPQHF

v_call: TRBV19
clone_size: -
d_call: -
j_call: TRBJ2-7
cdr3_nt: TGTGCCAGTAGTTCTCAAGGGACCCGGACGTCCTACGAGCAGTACTTC
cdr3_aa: CASSSQGTRTSYEQYF

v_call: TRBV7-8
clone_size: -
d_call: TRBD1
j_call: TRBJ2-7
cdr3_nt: TGTGCCAGCAGCTCAAAGAGGACAGGGGGAACCTACGAGCAGTACTTC
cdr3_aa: CASSSKRTGGTYEQYF

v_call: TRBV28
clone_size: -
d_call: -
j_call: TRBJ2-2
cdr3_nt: TGTGCCAGCAGTAGCGGGCAACGCACCGGGGAGCTGTTTTTT
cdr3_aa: CASSSGQRTGELFF

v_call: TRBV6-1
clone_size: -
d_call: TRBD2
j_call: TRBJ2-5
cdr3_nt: TGTGCCAGCAGACACCAGCGGGGGCAAGAGACCCAGTACTTC
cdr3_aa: CASRHQRGQETQYF

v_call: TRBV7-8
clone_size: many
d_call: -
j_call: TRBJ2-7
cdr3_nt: TGTGCCAGCAGCTTAGTGGGACCCTCCTACGAGCAGTACTTC
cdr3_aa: CASSLVGPSYEQYF

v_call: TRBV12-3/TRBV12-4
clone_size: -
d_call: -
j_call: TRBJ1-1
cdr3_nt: TGTGCCAGCACTACGGCGGGTATGCCTGAAGCTTTCTTT
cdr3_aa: CASTTAGMPEAFF

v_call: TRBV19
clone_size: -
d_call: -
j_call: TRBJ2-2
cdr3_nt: TGTGCCAGTACCTTACAGGGTTCCGGGGAGCTGTTTTTT
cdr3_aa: CASTLQGSGELFF

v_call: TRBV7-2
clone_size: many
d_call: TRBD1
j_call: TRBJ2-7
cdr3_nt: TGTGCCAGCAGCTTAGACAGGGGAACCTACGAGCAGTACTTC
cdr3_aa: CASSLDRGTYEQYF

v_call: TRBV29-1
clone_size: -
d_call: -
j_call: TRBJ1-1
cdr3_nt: TGCAGCGAGGGGAGGGCTGAAGCTTTCTTT
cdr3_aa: CSEGRAEAFF

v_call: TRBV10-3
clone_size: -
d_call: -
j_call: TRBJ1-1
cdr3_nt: TGTGCCATCAGCGACTCAGGTAGCGGGACTGAAGCTTTCTTT
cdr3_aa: CAISDSGSGTEAFF

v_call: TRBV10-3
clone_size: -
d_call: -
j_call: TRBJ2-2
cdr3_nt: TGTGCCAGCAGGAAAGGGACTTTTAACACCGGGGAGCTGTTTTTT
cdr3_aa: CASRKGTFNTGELFF

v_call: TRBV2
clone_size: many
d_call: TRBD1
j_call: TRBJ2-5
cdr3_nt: TGTGCCAGCAGCAGACAGGGGGCCTGGGAGACCCAGTACTTC
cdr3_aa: CASSRQGAWETQYF

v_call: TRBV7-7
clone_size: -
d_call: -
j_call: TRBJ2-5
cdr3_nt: TGTGCCAGCAGCTTAAACAGGGAGTCGGAGACCCAGTACTTC
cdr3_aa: CASSLNRESETQYF

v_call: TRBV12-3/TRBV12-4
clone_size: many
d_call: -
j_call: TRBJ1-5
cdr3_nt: TGTGCCAGCAGTTTGGTCGGGGTCATAGATCAGCCCCAGCATTTT
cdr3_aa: CASSLVGVIDQPQHF

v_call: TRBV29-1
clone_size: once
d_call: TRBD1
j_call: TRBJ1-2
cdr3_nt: TGCAGCGTTGAAGGGCAGGGGGTAACGTATGGCTACACCTTC
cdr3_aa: CSVEGQGVTYGYTF

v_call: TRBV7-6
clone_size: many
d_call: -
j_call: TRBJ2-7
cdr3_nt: TGTGCCAGCAGCCCCCCCGACAACTACGAGCAGTACTTC
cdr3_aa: CASSPPDNYEQYF

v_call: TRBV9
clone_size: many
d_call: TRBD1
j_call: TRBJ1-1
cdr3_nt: TGTGCCAGCAGCGTTGTCTCCGGGACAGGGTCGGACACTGAAGCTTTCTTT
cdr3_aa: CASSVVSGTGSDTEAFF

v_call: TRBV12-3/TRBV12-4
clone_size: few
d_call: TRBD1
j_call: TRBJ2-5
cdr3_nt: TGTGCCAGCAGAATCGGACAGGGGGCAGAGACCCAGTACTTC
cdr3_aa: CASRIGQGAETQYF

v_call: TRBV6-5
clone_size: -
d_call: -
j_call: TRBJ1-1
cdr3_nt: TGTGCCAGCAGTCCCCGGCGGGGGGGCGGGTTCGATAGTGAAGCTTTCTTT
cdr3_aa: CASSPRRGGGFDSEAFF

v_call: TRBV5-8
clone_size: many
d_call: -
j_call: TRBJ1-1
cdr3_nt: TGTGCCAGCAGCTTGGGCAAGGACACTGAAGCTTTCTTT
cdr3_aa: CASSLGKDTEAFF

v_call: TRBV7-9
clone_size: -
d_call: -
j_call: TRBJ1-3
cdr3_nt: TGTGCCAGCAGCTTAGCGCAGTCCAGTAGAAGAAACACCATATATTTT
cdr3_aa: CASSLAQSSRRNTIYF

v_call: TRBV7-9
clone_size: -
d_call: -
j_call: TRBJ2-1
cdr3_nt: TGTGCCAGCAGCTATGACCTAAAGCCCCATGAGCAGTTCTTC
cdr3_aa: CASSYDLKPHEQFF

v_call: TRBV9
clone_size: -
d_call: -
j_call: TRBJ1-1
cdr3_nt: TGTGCCAGCAGCGTAGATGGGGGGCAGGACACTGAAGCTTTCTTT
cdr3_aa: CASSVDGGQDTEAFF

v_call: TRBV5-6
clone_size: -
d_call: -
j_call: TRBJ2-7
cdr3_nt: TGTGCCAGCAGCGCGTCTCTGAGCTCCTACGAGCAGTACTTC
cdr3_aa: CASSASLSSYEQYF

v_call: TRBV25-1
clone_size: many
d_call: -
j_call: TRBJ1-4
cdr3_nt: TGTGCCAGCAGTGAATATAGGGGGGCTAATGAAAAACTGTTTTTT
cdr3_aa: CASSEYRGANEKLFF

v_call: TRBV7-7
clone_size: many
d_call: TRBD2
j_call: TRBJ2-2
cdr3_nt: TGTGCCAGCAGCTTAGAAGCGGGAGGGCCCGCCGGGGAGCTGTTTTTT
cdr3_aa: CASSLEAGGPAGELFF

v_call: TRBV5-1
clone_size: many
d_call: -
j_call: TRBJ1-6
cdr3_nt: TGCGCCAGCAGCTTGGACAAGGGGGGAAATTCACCCCTCCACTTT
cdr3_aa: CASSLDKGGNSPLHF

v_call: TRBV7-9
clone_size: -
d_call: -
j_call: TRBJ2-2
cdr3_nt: TGCGCCAGCAGCCCTGAGACTGCCACCGGGGAGCTGTTTTTT
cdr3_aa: CASSPETATGELFF

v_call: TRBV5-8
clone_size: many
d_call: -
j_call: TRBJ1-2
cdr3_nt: TGTGCCAGCAGCAGAACAGGGTCTGGGACCATCACCTTC
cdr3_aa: CASSRTGSGTITF

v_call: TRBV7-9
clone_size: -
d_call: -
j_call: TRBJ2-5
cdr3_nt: TGTGCCAGCAGCTCCCGCGGGACCTTCGAGACCCAGTACTTC
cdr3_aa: CASSSRGTFETQYF

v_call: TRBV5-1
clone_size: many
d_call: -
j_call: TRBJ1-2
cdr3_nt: TGCGCCAGCAGCTTGGACAATTCAGGCTACACCTTC
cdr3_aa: CASSLDNSGYTF

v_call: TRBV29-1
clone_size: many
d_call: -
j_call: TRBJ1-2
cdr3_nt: TGCAGCGTTGAAGCGGAGCCCACCGTCGTGGACTATGGCTACACCTTC
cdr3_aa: CSVEAEPTVVDYGYTF

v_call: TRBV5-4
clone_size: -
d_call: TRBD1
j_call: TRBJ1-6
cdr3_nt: TGTGCCAGCAGCTTGGGGATCGGGACAGGATATTCACCCCTCCACTTT
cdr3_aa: CASSLGIGTGYSPLHF

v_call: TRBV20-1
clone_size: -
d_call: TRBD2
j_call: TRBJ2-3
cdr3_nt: TGCAGTGCTAGTCTTCTAGCGGGAGGAGCAGATACGCAGTATTTT
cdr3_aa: CSASLLAGGADTQYF

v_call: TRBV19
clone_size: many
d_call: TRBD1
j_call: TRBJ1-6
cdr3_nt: TGTGCCGGCTCCGGGACAGGGAGATCACCCCTCCACTTT
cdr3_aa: CAGSGTGRSPLHF

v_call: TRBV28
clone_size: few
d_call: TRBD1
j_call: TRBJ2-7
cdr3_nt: TGTGCCAGCAGTTACCTCGGGACAGCCAATTACGAGCAGTACTTC
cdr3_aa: CASSYLGTANYEQYF

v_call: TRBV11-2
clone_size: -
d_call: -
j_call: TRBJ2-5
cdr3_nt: TGTGCCAGCAAGAGACCCCAAACGAACACCGGGGAGTACCAAGAGACCCAGTACTTC
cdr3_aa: CASKRPQTNTGEYQETQYF

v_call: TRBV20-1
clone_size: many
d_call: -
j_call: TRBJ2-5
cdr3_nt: TGCAGTGCTCGACCCGACTGGGAGACCCAGTACTTC
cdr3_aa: CSARPDWETQYF

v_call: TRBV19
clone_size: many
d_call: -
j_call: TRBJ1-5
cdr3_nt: TGTGCCAGTAGTATGAATAGCAATCAGCCCCAGCATTTT
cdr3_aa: CASSMNSNQPQHF

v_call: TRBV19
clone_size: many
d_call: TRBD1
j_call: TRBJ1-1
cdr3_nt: TGTGCCAGTAGCAAGGACAGGGCAAACACTGAAGCTTTCTTT
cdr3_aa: CASSKDRANTEAFF

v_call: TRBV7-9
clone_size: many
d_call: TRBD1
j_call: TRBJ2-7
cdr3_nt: TGTGCCAGCAGCTTACGTTTAGGGGGCCACTACGAGCAGTACTTC
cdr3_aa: CASSLRLGGHYEQYF

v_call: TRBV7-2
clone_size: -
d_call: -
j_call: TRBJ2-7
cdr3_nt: TGTGCCAGCAGCTTATTCTCGCGGACCCAGTCCGAGCAGTACTTC
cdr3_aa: CASSLFSRTQSEQYF

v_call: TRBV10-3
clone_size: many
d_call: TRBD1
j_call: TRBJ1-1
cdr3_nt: TGTGCCATCAGTGACCAACCCGACAGGGATCGGTCTGAAGCTTTCTTT
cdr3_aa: CAISDQPDRDRSEAFF

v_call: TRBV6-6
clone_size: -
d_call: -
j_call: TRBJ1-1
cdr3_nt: TGTGCCAGCAGTTACTCGATCGGGGAAGCTTTCTTT
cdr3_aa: CASSYSIGEAFF

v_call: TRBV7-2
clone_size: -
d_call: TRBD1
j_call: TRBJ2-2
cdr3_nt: TGTGCCAGCAGCCCGGGACAGGGGGCTCCTTTT
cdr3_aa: CASSPGQGAPF

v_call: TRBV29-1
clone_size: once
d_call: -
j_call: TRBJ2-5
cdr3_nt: TGCAGCGTTGAGAGGGGCGTACAAGAGACCCAGTACTTC
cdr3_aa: CSVERGVQETQYF